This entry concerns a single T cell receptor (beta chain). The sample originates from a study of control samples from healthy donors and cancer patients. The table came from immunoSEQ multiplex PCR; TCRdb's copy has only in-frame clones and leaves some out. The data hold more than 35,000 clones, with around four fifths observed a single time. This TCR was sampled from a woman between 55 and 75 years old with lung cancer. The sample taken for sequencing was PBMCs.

CDR3 amino acids: CASSAAGSRTDTQYF. In nucleotides, the CDR3 is TGTGCCAGCAGCGCCGCCGGATCACGCACAGATACGCAGTATTTT. The chain carries TRBV7-3 and TRBJ2-3, with no clear D. The CDR3 is made up of 15 amino acids. The V end lost 5 bases, the J end lost 1 base, and 13 bases lay between the germline ends. Germline CDR1 and CDR2: SGHTA and FQGTGA.